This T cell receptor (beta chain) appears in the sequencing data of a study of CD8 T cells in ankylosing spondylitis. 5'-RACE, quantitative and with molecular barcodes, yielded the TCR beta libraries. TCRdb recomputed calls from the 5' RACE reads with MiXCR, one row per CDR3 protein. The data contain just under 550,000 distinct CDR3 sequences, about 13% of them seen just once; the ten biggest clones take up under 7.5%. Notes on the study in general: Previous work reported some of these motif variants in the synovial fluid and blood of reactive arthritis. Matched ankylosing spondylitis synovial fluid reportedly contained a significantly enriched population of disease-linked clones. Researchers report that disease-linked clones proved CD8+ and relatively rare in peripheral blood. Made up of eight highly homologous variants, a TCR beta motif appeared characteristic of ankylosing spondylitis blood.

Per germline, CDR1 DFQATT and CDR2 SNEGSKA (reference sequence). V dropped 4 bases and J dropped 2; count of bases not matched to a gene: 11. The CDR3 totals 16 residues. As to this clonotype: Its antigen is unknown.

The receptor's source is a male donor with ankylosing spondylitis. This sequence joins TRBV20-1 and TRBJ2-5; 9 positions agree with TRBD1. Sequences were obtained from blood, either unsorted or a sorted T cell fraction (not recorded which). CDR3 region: CSATRPRDRAQETQYF. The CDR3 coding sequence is TGCAGTGCTACGAGACCCCGGGACAGGGCGCAAGAGACCCAGTACTTC.